Included here is one T cell receptor beta chain sequence, with context. Its specificity is not known. These data come from a study of T cell responses to AZD1222 COVID-19 vaccine. Method: immunoSEQ multiplex PCR; TCRdb's copy keeps in-frame clones and lacks some. Of under 150,000 clones listed, roughly 93% are singletons. General study points: Reportedly, nearly half the spike-specific TCRs target unmutated variant regions. Repertoires were collected only later (after the peak T cell response had occurred). Once two AZD1222 doses were given, Spike-specific TCR breadth and depth went up. The donors showed a predominance of white British ancestry and of females, with possible underestimation of clonal diversity.

Material: peripheral blood, obtained 28 days after the second AZD1222 dose. The TCR sequence derives from an adult who received the AZD1222 COVID-19 vaccine.

CDR3 amino acids: CASSFVGQGYNEQFF. The CDR3 DNA is TGTGCCAGCAGTTTTGTAGGACAGGGCTACAATGAGCAGTTCTTC. V is TRBV27 and J is TRBJ2-1; TRBD1 matches 8 bases. Per the germline V gene, CDR1 is MNHEY and CDR2 is SMNVEV (reference sequence). The CDR3 is 15 residues long. V was pared by 3 bases and J by 3 bases, with 4 bases of the junction left unmatched.